Presented here are 5 T cell receptor beta chains from one specimen sequenced in a study of blood T cell repertoires in COVID-19. The table came from immunoSEQ multiplex PCR; TCRdb's copy has only in-frame clones and leaves some out. The repertoire includes some 70,000 clones, approximately 84% of them detected once, and approximately 16% sits in the top ten. Material for sequencing was peripheral blood. The receptors originated from a middle-aged man with COVID-19, enrolled during active disease.

In its sample, this clone was seen once. This sequence joins TRBV6-1 and TRBJ2-1; TRBD1 aligns across 9 bases. V lost 3 bases, J lost 11 bases, and 2 bases stayed unmatched. CDR3 length: 12 residues. The germline V gene has CDR1 MNHNS and CDR2 SASEGT. The CDR3 is CASSEGQGQQFF. CDR3 bases: TGTGCCAGCAGTGAGGGACAGGGCCAGCAGTTCTTC.

The chain employs TRBV6-2 or TRBV6-3 and TRBJ1-1, with D possibly matching TRBD1 (5 bases). V dropped 2 bases and J dropped 8 bases, with 12 bases sitting between them. Germline CDR1 is MNHEY and CDR2 is SVGEGT. The CDR3 totals 13 residues. CDR3 bases: TGTGCCAGCAGTTACCCCGGCGACAGAGAAGCTTTCTTT. This translates into CASSYPGDREAFF.

The CDR3 sequence is CAWGLERDTQYF. The DNA of the CDR3 is TGTGCCTGGGGCCTTGAGAGAGATACGCAGTATTTT. The gene calls are TRBV30 and TRBJ2-3; D unresolved. CDR3 length: 12 amino acids. Trimming pared 5 bases from V and 5 bases from J, leaving 11 bases between. Germline-derived CDR1 and CDR2 are GTSNPN and SVGIG (reference sequence).

CDR3 loop: CASSLGAGGSRGYTF. As DNA, the CDR3 is TGTGCCAGCAGTTTAGGGGCAGGGGGTTCTCGTGGCTACACCTTC. The gene calls are TRBV28 and TRBJ1-2, with 7 bases fitting TRBD1. Germline CDR1 reads MDHEN; CDR2 reads SYDVKM. J gave up 7 bases and V 2 bases, and 10 bases lay outside the gene matches. This CDR3 has 15 residues.

The chain links TRBV2 to TRBJ2-2; 9 nucleotides align to TRBD1. CDR1 SNHLY and CDR2 FYNNEI come from the germline V gene. V was pared by 7 bases and J by 4 bases, with 4 bases of the junction left unmatched. CDR3 length equals 14 residues. CDR3 nucleotides: TGTGCCAGCACTTGGACAGGGGCCACCGGGGAGCTGTTTTTT. This codes for CASTWTGATGELFF.